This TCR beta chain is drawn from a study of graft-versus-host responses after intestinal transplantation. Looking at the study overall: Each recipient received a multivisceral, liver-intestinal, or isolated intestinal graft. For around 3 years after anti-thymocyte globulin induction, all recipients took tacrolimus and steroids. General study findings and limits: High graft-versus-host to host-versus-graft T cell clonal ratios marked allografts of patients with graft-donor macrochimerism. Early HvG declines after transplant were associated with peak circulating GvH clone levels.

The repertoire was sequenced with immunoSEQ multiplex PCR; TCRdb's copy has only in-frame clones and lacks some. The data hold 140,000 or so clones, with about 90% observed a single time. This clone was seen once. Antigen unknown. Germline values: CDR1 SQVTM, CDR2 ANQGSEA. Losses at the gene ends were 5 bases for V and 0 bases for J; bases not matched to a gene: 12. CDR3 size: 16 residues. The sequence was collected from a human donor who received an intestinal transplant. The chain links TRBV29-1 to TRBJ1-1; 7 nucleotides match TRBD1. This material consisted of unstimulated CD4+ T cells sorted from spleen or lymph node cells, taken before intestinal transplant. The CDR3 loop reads CSVQGVDTALNTEAFF. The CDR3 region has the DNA TGCAGCGTTCAGGGGGTAGACACCGCGTTGAACACTGAAGCTTTCTTT.